The present T cell receptor (beta chain) was sequenced within a study of T cell repertoires in cytomegalovirus infection (dated by TCRdb to between 2018 and 2021). For context, the study as a whole: The HLA type of each donor mattered for the analysis, because public TCR beta signatures pointed to carriage of CMV infection along with the matching HLA type. The study at large found these results: Carriers of CMV infection plus the relevant HLA type were discriminated by the cumulative frequency of public TCR beta family members in the study cohort and in an independent roughly 320-donor cohort. The ex vivo response was dominated by HLA-C-restricted CMV-specific TCR beta clonotypes, which also provided the single most frequent clonotype in two of eight donors.

This clonotype has just a few counts. Its antigen remains unidentified. Qualities for individual bases were not recorded, and no much larger clone is one base off. TCRdb records Illumina HiSeq 1500 as the sequencer. TCRdb reprocessing: public reads trimmed at Q25 with fastp, clones called with MiXCR, in-frame beta chains kept. Every entry covers one CDR3 protein and lists the most common genes and DNA from its rows. The sample table shows around 450,000 distinct CDR3 sequences, and roughly 30% are seen once. The ten biggest clones cover roughly an eighth of the sample. The clonotype was recovered from a human donor in good health (CMV status not recorded). Some clones in this sample may be carry-over from other donors' samples. What was sequenced was PBMCs.

The CDR3 protein is CASSPGGGLSATYEQYF. In nucleotide form, the sequence is TGTGCCAGTAGCCCTGGGGGAGGACTCTCAGCCACCTACGAGCAGTACTTC. Recombination connected TRBV19 to TRBJ2-7, and the D gene may be TRBD2, 6 bases matching. Between the V and J ends, shortened by 6 bases and 2 bases respectively, the junction contains 23 bases. Reading from cysteine to phenylalanine, the CDR3 counts 17 amino acids. Only the CDR3 region is kept as DNA, spanning 51 bases read in frame from base 1. CDR1 LNHDA and CDR2 SQIVND are derived from the germline V gene (reference sequence).